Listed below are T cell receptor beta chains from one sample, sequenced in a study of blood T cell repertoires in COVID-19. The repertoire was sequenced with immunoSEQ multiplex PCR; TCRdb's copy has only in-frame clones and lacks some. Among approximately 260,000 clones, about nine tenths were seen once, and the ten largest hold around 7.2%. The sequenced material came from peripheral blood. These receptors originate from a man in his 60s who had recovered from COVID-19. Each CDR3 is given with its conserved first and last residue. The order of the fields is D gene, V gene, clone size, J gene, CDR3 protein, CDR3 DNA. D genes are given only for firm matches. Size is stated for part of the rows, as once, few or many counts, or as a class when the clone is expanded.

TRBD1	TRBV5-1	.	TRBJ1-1	CASSAYRGTNTEAFF	TGCGCCAGCAGCGCTTACAGGGGCACGAACACTGAAGCTTTCTTT
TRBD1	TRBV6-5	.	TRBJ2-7	CASSRRPDRYEQYF	TGTGCCAGCAGTAGGCGTCCGGACAGGTACGAGCAGTACTTC
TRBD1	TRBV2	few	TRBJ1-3	CASHSRQGTSGNTIYF	TGTGCCAGCCATTCCAGACAGGGGACCTCTGGAAACACCATATATTTT
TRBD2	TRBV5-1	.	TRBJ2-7	CASSLGPSGGSYEQYF	TGCGCCAGCAGCTTGGGGCCTAGCGGGGGGTCCTACGAGCAGTACTTC
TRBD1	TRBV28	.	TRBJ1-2	CASSLLSQGYNFFYTF	TGTGCCAGCAGTTTATTATCACAGGGGTATAACTTTTTCTACACCTTC
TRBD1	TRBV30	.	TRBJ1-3	CAWSVLARGPGNTIYF	TGTGCCTGGAGTGTACTGGCCAGGGGGCCTGGAAACACCATATATTTT
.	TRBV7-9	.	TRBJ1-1	CASSPMYRATEAFF	TGTGCCAGCAGCCCAATGTACAGGGCCACTGAAGCTTTCTTT
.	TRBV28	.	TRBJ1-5	CASSFDSSNQPQHF	TGTGCCAGCAGTTTTGACAGCTCCAATCAGCCCCAGCATTTT
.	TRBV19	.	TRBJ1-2	CASQAGFDGYTF	TGTGCCAGTCAGGCAGGGTTTGATGGCTACACCTTC
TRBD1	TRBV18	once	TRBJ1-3	CASSPTGQAQAGNTIYF	TGTGCCAGCTCACCAACGGGACAGGCCCAGGCTGGAAACACCATATATTTT
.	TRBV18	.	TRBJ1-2	CASSRGLTETNYGYTF	TGTGCCAGCTCACGGGGCCTCACGGAAACTAACTATGGCTACACCTTC
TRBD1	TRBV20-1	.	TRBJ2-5	CSASVGQGGYQETQYF	TGCAGTGCTAGTGTAGGACAGGGGGGATACCAAGAGACCCAGTACTTC
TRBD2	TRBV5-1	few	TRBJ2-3	CASSLGAGFADTQYF	TGCGCCAGCAGCTTAGGAGCGGGGTTCGCAGATACGCAGTATTTT
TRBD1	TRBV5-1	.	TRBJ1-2	CASSTAGTAYGYTF	TGCGCCAGCAGCACGGCCGGGACAGCGTATGGCTACACCTTC
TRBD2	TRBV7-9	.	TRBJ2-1	CASSFSGGAYNEQFF	TGTGCCAGCAGCTTTAGCGGGGGGGCGTACAATGAGCAGTTCTTC
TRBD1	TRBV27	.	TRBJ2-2	CASSLPGTANTGELFF	TGTGCCAGCAGCTTACCTGGGACAGCGAACACCGGGGAGCTGTTTTTT
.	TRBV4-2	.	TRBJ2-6	CASSQGASGANVLTF	TGTGCCAGCAGCCAGGGGGCGTCTGGGGCCAACGTCCTGACTTTC
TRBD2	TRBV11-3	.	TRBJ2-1	CASSFSLASGYNEQFF	TGTGCCAGCAGCTTTTCATTGGCTAGCGGGTACAATGAGCAGTTCTTC
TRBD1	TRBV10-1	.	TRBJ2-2	CASTFGQGANGELFF	TGCGCCAGCACCTTTGGACAGGGGGCTAACGGGGAGCTGTTTTTT
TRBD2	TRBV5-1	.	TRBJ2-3	CASSLAGHTQYF	TGCGCCAGCAGCCTAGCGGGTCATACGCAGTATTTT
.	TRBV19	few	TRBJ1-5	CASKRVFEGQPQHF	TGTGCCAGTAAAAGAGTATTTGAGGGTCAGCCCCAGCATTTT
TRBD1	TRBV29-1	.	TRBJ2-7	CSAVPGQGHPEQYF	TGCAGCGCTGTTCCGGGACAGGGTCATCCCGAGCAGTACTTC
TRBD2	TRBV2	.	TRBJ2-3	CASRITSGGRDTQYF	TGTGCCAGCAGGATTACTAGCGGGGGGCGAGATACGCAGTATTTT
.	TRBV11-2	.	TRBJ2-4	CASSFSGKAKNIQYF	TGTGCCAGCAGTTTTAGCGGAAAAGCCAAAAACATTCAGTACTTC
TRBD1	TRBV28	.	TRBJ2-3	CASSLWAGTATDTQYF	TGTGCCAGCAGTTTATGGGCAGGGACAGCCACAGATACGCAGTATTTT
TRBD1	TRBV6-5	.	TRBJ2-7	CASRIGQGPSYEQYF	TGTGCCAGCAGGATAGGACAGGGCCCCTCCTACGAGCAGTACTTC
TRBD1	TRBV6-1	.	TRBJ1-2	CASSEARQGGYTF	TGTGCCAGCAGTGAAGCCCGACAGGGTGGCTACACCTTC
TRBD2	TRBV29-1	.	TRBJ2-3	CSVHIGGDTQYF	TGCAGCGTTCATATCGGGGGGGATACGCAGTATTTT
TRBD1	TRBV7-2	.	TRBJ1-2	CASSYLGQGYGYTF	TGTGCCAGCAGCTACCTAGGACAGGGATATGGCTACACCTTC
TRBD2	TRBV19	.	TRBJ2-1	CASSKGGGGTYNEQFF	TGTGCCAGTAGTAAGGGTGGCGGGGGGACCTACAATGAGCAGTTCTTC
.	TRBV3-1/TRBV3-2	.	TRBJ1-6	CASSQRDRVSPLHF	TGTGCCAGCAGCCAGCGGGATAGGGTTTCACCCCTCCACTTT
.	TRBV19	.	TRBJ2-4	CASSKIAAAKNIQYF	TGTGCCAGTAGTAAAATTGCGGCGGCCAAAAACATTCAGTACTTC
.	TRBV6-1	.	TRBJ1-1	CASSERGSVTMDRTMNTEAFF	TGTGCCAGCAGTGAACGGGGCAGCGTGACAATGGACAGAACCATGAACACTGAAGCTTTCTTT
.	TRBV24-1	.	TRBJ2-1	CATSDRVGGNEQFF	TGTGCCACCAGTGACCGAGTCGGGGGCAATGAGCAGTTCTTC
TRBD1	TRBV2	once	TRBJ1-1	CASDHPGQGAMQQAFF	TGTGCCAGCGATCACCCGGGACAGGGGGCTATGCAACAAGCTTTCTTT
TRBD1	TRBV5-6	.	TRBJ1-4	CASSYRDRGEKLFF	TGTGCCAGCAGCTACCGGGACAGGGGTGAAAAACTGTTTTTT
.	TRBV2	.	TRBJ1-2	CASSYTGLDGYTF	TGTGCCAGCAGTTATACAGGGCTGGATGGCTACACCTTC
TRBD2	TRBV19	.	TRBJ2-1	CASSIPGGYYNEQFF	TGTGCCAGTAGTATTCCCGGGGGGTACTACAATGAGCAGTTCTTC
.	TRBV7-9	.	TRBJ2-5	CASSFVSGAQYF	TGTGCCAGCAGCTTCGTGTCTGGAGCCCAGTACTTC
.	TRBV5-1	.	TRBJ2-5	CASSLWGEKETQYF	TGCGCCAGCAGCTTGTGGGGGGAGAAAGAGACCCAGTACTTC
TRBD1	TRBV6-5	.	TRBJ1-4	CASSRQGGEKLFF	TGTGCCAGCAGCAGACAGGGGGGTGAAAAACTGTTTTTT
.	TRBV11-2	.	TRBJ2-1	CASSYPLGVRNEQFF	TGTGCCAGCAGCTACCCCCTTGGCGTGAGGAATGAGCAGTTCTTC
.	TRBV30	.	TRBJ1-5	CAWSLGRLGNQPQHF	TGTGCCTGGAGTTTGGGGCGCTTGGGCAATCAGCCCCAGCATTTT
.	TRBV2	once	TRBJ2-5	CASSDNTYQETQYF	TGTGCCAGCAGTGACAACACCTACCAAGAGACCCAGTACTTC
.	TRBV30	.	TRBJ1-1	CAWSPGSGWNTEAFF	TGTGCCTGGAGCCCCGGTTCCGGGTGGAACACTGAAGCTTTCTTT
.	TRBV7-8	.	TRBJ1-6	CASSLGGGNNSPLHF	TGTGCCAGCAGCTTAGGAGGCGGTAATAATTCACCCCTCCACTTT
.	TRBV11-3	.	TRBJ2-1	CASSLGGERLVSGNEQFF	TGTGCCAGCAGCTTAGGCGGGGAACGACTAGTTTCGGGGAATGAGCAGTTCTTC
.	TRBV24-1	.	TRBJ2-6	CATSESRGGANVLTF	TGTGCCACCAGTGAGAGTCGAGGTGGGGCCAACGTCCTGACTTTC
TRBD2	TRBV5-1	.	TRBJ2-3	CASSLTGGKTDTQYF	TGCGCCAGCAGCTTGACGGGGGGGAAAACAGATACGCAGTATTTT
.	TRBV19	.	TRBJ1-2	CASTGGRSKYGYTF	TGTGCCAGTACCGGGGGACGGTCCAAATATGGCTACACCTTC
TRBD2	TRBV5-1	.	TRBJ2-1	CASSLSGGSITYNEQFF	TGCGCCAGCAGCTTGAGCGGGGGGTCCATCACCTACAATGAGCAGTTCTTC